This T cell receptor (beta chain) derives from a study of T cell changes during pregnancy in multiple sclerosis. Here immunoSEQ multiplex PCR was the method, and the copy in TCRdb shows in-frame clones only, minus some. The sample lists 35,000 to 50,000 clones; roughly 89% were seen once. Sequences were derived from CD4+ T cells from peripheral blood mononuclear cells, sampled in the first trimester of pregnancy. The receptor comes from a female donor with multiple sclerosis, enrolled in a pregnancy study.

CDR3 sequence (DNA): TGTGCCAGCAGCGGCCGGGACAGACACAATGAGCAGTTCTTC. Amino acid sequence: CASSGRDRHNEQFF. This chain connects TRBV5-4 to TRBJ2-1; 7 bases match TRBD1. The germline gives CDR1 SGHNT, CDR2 YYREEE (reference sequence). The CDR3 covers 14 residues. With 4 bases clipped from V and 5 bases from J, the junction kept 6 bases outside the gene matches. Combining the CDR3 with reference TRBV5-4 and TRBJ2-1 gives the whole variable domain ETGVTQSPTHLIKTRGQQVTLRCSSQSGHNTVSWYQQALGQGPQFIFQYYREEENGRGNFPPRFSGLQFPNYSSELNVNALELDDSALYLCASSGRDRHNEQFFGPGTRLTVL.